A single sample is the source of the 9 T cell receptor beta chains below, sequenced in a study of identical twins. TCRdb fed the 5' RACE reads into MiXCR, producing one record per CDR3 protein. This sample has about 470,000 distinct CDR3 sequences, with less than 25% found just once. This sample was shared with a second study, whose subject was T cells expressing NK-cell markers.

The sample taken for sequencing was CD4+ T cells sorted from blood. The source of these receptors is a woman younger than 30 in good health.

This clonotype was detected a few times. The chain combines TRBV5-1 with TRBJ2-2, with 7 bases matching TRBD1. The trim removed 5 bases at V and 4 bases at J, leaving 2 bases unmatched. CDR3 length equals 13 residues. Per germline, CDR1 SGHRS and CDR2 YFSETQ. The CDR3 coding sequence is TGCGCCAGCAGACAGGGGTTCACCGGGGAGCTGTTTTTT. Translating it yields CASRQGFTGELFF.

The sample holds a few counts of this clonotype. Here the CDR3 reads CASSQDLAGGGNNSPLHF. For the CDR3, the DNA is TGCGCCAGCAGCCAAGATCTTGCAGGGGGCGGGAATAATTCACCCCTCCACTTT. The chain carries TRBV4-3 and TRBJ1-6; TRBD1 matches 8 bases. The CDR3 is 18 residues long. The trim removed 0 bases at V and 5 bases at J, leaving 9 bases unmatched. Per germline, CDR1 LGHNA and CDR2 YSLEER.

Details on this clonotype: A much larger clonotype is one base distant, so this may be a read error. The CDR3 reads CASSDRNTDTQYF. The CDR3 DNA sequence: TGTGCCAGCAGTGACAGAAACACAGATACGCAGTATTTT. The chain uses TRBV12-3 or TRBV12-4 and TRBJ2-3; TRBD1 is a possible D gene (5 bases). Trimming left V 5 bases short and J 2 bases short, with 8 bases between. The CDR3 is made up of 13 amino acids.

The chain links TRBV7-2 to TRBJ2-7, with 9 bases that match TRBD1. Germline CDR1 SGHTA, CDR2 FQGNSA. This CDR3 has 15 residues. V trimming: 5 bases; J trimming: 2 bases; junction bases outside the gene matches: 7. CDR3 sequence reads: CASSPAWTGAYEQYF. CDR3 nucleotide sequence: TGTGCCAGCAGCCCAGCGTGGACAGGGGCCTACGAGCAGTACTTC. The full variable domain, in which reference TRBV7-2 and TRBJ2-7 provide the parts outside the CDR3, is GAGVSQSPSNKVTEKGKDVELRCDPISGHTALYWYRQSLGQGLEFLIYFQGNSAPDKSGLPSDRFSAERTGGSVSTLTIQRTQQEDSAVYLCASSPAWTGAYEQYFGPGTRLTVT.

To note about this clonotype: It is likely a read error, because the conserved phenylalanine at the end of the CDR3 is missing. The gene calls are TRBV29-1 and TRBJ1-1, with D tentatively TRBD1 (6 bases). The CDR3 is 13 amino acids. V dropped 4 bases and J dropped 5 bases, with 14 bases sitting between them. Germline V gene lookup returns CDR1 SQVTM and CDR2 ANQGSEA. In nucleotides, the CDR3 is TGCAGCGTTGGAGAGGGAGGGGGAACTGAAGCTTTCCTT. It encodes CSVGEGGGTEAFL.

This clonotype has just a few counts. This sequence joins TRBV20-1 and TRBJ2-7, with D unresolved. This CDR3 has 11 residues. Trimming removed 6 bases from V and 4 bases from J, with 10 bases in between. Germline CDR1 and CDR2: DFQATT and SNEGSKA (reference sequence). The CDR3 sequence is CSATILYEQYF. The CDR3 coding sequence is TGCAGTGCCACCATCCTGTACGAGCAGTACTTC.

This clonotype was observed a handful of times. The genes are TRBV6-1 and TRBJ2-7; the D gene is possibly TRBD1 (6 bases). Trimming pared 6 bases from V and 4 bases from J, leaving 16 bases between. This CDR3 comprises 14 residues. Germline V gives CDR1 MNHNS, CDR2 SASEGT. CDR3 protein: CASRQGTAGYEQYF. CDR3 coding DNA: TGTGCCAGCAGGCAGGGGACGGCAGGTTACGAGCAGTACTTC.

Regarding this clonotype: It may be a read error: a sequence one base away is much more abundant. The chain combines TRBV7-9 with TRBJ2-7; D is ambiguous. Looked up from germline, CDR1 is SEHNR and CDR2 is FQNEAQ (reference sequence). The CDR3 loop spans 12 amino acids. Trimming removed 2 bases at V and 3 bases at J, with 5 bases between. CDR3 residues: CASSLFGYEQYF. In DNA, the CDR3 is TGTGCCAGCAGCTTATTTGGCTACGAGCAGTACTTC.

For the CDR3, the DNA is TGTGCCAGCAGCTTTTTCCAAAGCGAGCAGTACTTC. It codes for CASSFFQSEQYF. The chain joins TRBV7-2 to TRBJ2-7; D remains unclear. The CDR3 spans 12 residues. Per the germline V gene, CDR1 is SGHTA and CDR2 is FQGNSA. V lost 3 bases, J lost 6 bases, and 9 bases lay in between.